Each of the 29 T cell receptor beta chains below was sequenced from the same sample in a study of immune evolution from preneoplasia to lung adenocarcinoma. Method: immunoSEQ multiplex PCR; TCRdb's copy keeps in-frame clones and lacks some. Among more than 8,000 clones listed, about 80% were seen once. The sequencing sample was made of FFPE minimally invasive lung adenocarcinoma tissue. The receptor set was obtained from a person aged 65-85 years with lung adenocarcinoma. Some clones in this sample may be carry-over from other donors' samples.

V and J are TRBV27 and TRBJ1-4, with unresolved D. The CDR3 runs to 14 residues. Trimming shortened V by 3 bases and J by 8 bases, and 13 bases separated the two germline ends. Germline V lookup: CDR1 MNHEY, CDR2 SMNVEV (reference sequence). The CDR3, as DNA: TGTGCCAGCAGTTTGACATCGGCGGGGGAAAAACTGTTTTTT. It yields the protein CASSLTSAGEKLFF.

This chain connects TRBV7-3 to TRBJ2-1; TRBD2 aligns across 7 bases. The CDR3 totals 13 residues. Per germline, CDR1 SGHTA and CDR2 FQGTGA. V lost 3 bases to trimming and J lost 6 bases; unmatched junction nucleotides: 2. The CDR3 reads CASSFKRGNEQFF. DNA for the CDR3: TGTGCCAGCAGCTTCAAGCGGGGCAATGAGCAGTTCTTC.

This chain links TRBV5-6 with TRBJ2-1; TRBD1 agrees at 7 bases. After removal of 2 bases from V and 4 bases from J, the junction contained 6 bases not matched to a gene. The CDR3 runs to 15 residues. Looked up from germline, CDR1 is SGHDT and CDR2 is YYEEEE. The CDR3 spells CASSFRGREYNEQFF. The DNA of the CDR3 is TGTGCCAGCAGCTTTAGGGGGCGCGAATACAATGAGCAGTTCTTC.

This chain links TRBV11-3 with TRBJ2-7; D possibly corresponds to TRBD2 (6 bases). Germline values: CDR1 SGHNT, CDR2 YENEEA. Trimming shortened V by 5 bases and J by 3 bases, and 11 bases separated the two germline ends. This CDR3 has 13 amino acids. The CDR3 DNA reads TGTGCCAGCAGCCACCGGGACTTCTACGAGCAGTACTTC. Protein sequence: CASSHRDFYEQYF.

This rearrangement joins TRBV18 to TRBJ2-1; D is ambiguous. Trimming removed 1 base from V and 4 bases from J, with 11 bases in between. Looked up from germline, CDR1 is KGHSH and CDR2 is LQKENI. CDR3 length: 15 amino acids. The CDR3 sequence is CASSPLTVGYNEQFF. CDR3 DNA sequence: TGTGCCAGCTCACCACTTACGGTCGGATACAATGAGCAGTTCTTC.

This clone was detected only a few times. The chain has TRBV9 and TRBJ2-3; no firm D call. Deletions cut 3 bases from V and 0 bases from J, with 14 bases between. The germline CDR1 and CDR2 sequences are SGDLS and YYNGEE. This CDR3 has 16 residues. The CDR3 nucleotides read TGTGCCAGCAGCGAACTCGACCTTTCTAGCACAGATACGCAGTATTTT. Translating gives CASSELDLSSTDTQYF. The full variable domain, completed using reference TRBV9 and TRBJ2-3, is DSGVTQTPKHLITATGQRVTLRCSPRSGDLSVYWYQQSLDQGLQFLIQYYNGEERAKGNILERFSAQQFPDLHSELNLSSLELGDSALYFCASSELDLSSTDTQYFGPGTRLTVL.

The chain couples TRBV7-2 to TRBJ2-7; D unclear. Trimming removed 3 bases from V and 4 bases from J, with 13 bases in between. Looked up from germline, CDR1 is SGHTA and CDR2 is FQGNSA. The length of the CDR3 is 14 residues. The CDR3 loop reads CASSFSEVPYEQYF. The CDR3 bases are TGTGCCAGCAGCTTCTCGGAAGTCCCTTACGAGCAGTACTTC.

This chain joins TRBV28 and TRBJ2-5, with 12 bases identical to TRBD2. With V trimmed by 6 bases and J by 1 base, 12 bases remained unmatched. The CDR3 spans 18 residues. CDR1 MDHEN and CDR2 SYDVKM come from the germline V gene. The CDR3 bases are TGTGCCAGCAGGAAGACTAGCGGGAGCGGGGTAGGCCAAGAGACCCAGTACTTC. It codes for CASRKTSGSGVGQETQYF.

The rearrangement joins TRBV27 to TRBJ1-1; no reliable D call. V lost 3 bases to trimming and J lost 2 bases, with 7 bases between them. CDR3 length equals 13 residues. CDR1 is MNHEY and CDR2 is SMNVEV in the germline V gene (reference sequence). This chain's CDR3 is CASSLMKNTEAFF. CDR3 coding DNA: TGTGCCAGCAGTTTGATGAAAAACACTGAAGCTTTCTTT.

The genes are TRBV13 and TRBJ1-3; D possibly corresponds to TRBD1 (5 bases). Germline assignment: CDR1 PRHDT and CDR2 FYEKMQ (reference sequence). CDR3 length: 14 residues. V lost 8 bases, J lost 0 bases, and 11 bases lay in between. Here the CDR3 reads CASLGTLSGNTIYF. The CDR3 nucleotides are TGTGCCAGCCTGGGGACCCTCTCTGGAAACACCATATATTTT. Full variable domain (rest looked up from reference TRBV13 and TRBJ1-3): AAGVIQSPRHLIKEKRETATLKCYPIPRHDTVYWYQQGPGQDPQFLISFYEKMQSDKGSIPDRFSAQQFSDYHSELNMSSLELGDSALYFCASLGTLSGNTIYFGEGSWLTVV.

The chain joins TRBV2 to TRBJ1-5; D is uncertain. Germline CDR1 and CDR2: SNHLY and FYNNEI. The CDR3 covers 15 residues. Trimming stripped 6 bases from V and 0 bases from J, with 12 bases between. CDR3 sequence: CASRYGINSNQPQHF. The CDR3 region has the DNA TGTGCCAGCAGATATGGGATCAATAGCAATCAGCCCCAGCATTTT.

With regard to this clone: Additional DNA sequences in this sample encode the identical CDR3. The rearrangement links TRBV15 to TRBJ2-7, with no clear D. This CDR3 region has 12 residues. Trimming pared 4 bases from V and 7 bases from J, leaving 11 bases between. Germline CDR1 and CDR2: LNHNV and YYDKDF (reference sequence). The CDR3 DNA follows: TGTGCCACCAGCATTCTCGGCGGAGAGCAGTACTTC. Residues: CATSILGGEQYF.

The V and J genes are TRBV11-3 and TRBJ2-7; 9 bases are shared with TRBD2. Unmatched junction bases numbered 6, after V lost 5 bases and J lost 4 bases. This CDR3 comprises 14 residues. Germline CDR1 is SGHNT and CDR2 is YENEEA. The CDR3 is CASSGKAGGYEQYF. The CDR3 DNA is TGTGCCAGCAGCGGTAAAGCGGGAGGTTACGAGCAGTACTTC. The whole variable domain, remainder taken from reference TRBV11-3 and TRBJ2-7, is EAGVVQSPRYKIIEKKQPVAFWCNPISGHNTLYWYLQNLGQGPELLIRYENEEAVDDSQLPKDRFSAERLKGVDSTLKIQPAELGDSAVYLCASSGKAGGYEQYFGPGTRLTVT.

This clone was observed a single time. V gene TRBV30 combines with J gene TRBJ1-2, with 8 bases aligning to TRBD1. V gave up 1 base and J gave up 4 bases; unmatched junction bases: 8. The CDR3 has 15 amino acids. CDR1 is GTSNPN and CDR2 is SVGIG in the germline V gene (reference sequence). This CDR3 reads CAWSGQGASVYGYTF. CDR3 sequence (DNA): TGTGCCTGGAGTGGGCAGGGGGCAAGTGTCTATGGCTACACCTTC.

The chain has TRBV5-5 and TRBJ1-2; D remains unclear. V was trimmed by 1 base and J by 8 bases, leaving 6 bases between them. The CDR3 is 11 residues long. Germline V gives CDR1 SGHKS, CDR2 YYEKEE (reference sequence). The CDR3 sequence is CASSLSRGYTF. DNA for the CDR3: TGTGCCAGCAGCTTGTCACGGGGCTACACCTTC. Combining the CDR3 with reference TRBV5-5 and TRBJ1-2 gives the whole variable domain DAGVTQSPTHLIKTRGQQVTLRCSPISGHKSVSWYQQVLGQGPQFIFQYYEKEERGRGNFPDRFSARQFPNYSSELNVNALLLGDSALYLCASSLSRGYTFGSGTRLTVV.

This clone was recorded a few times. The genes are TRBV6-1 and TRBJ1-1, with 11 bases identical to TRBD1. Germline CDR1 reads MNHNS; CDR2 reads SASEGT. This CDR3 spans 14 amino acids. V gave up 6 bases and J gave up 6 bases; unmatched junction bases: 6. The CDR3 sequence is CASRRGQGAPEAFF. The CDR3 DNA is TGTGCCAGCAGGCGCGGACAGGGGGCGCCTGAAGCTTTCTTT.

In its sample, this clone was seen a few times. Here the CDR3 reads CASSFDDQETQYF. The CDR3 bases are TGTGCCAGCAGCTTTGACGACCAAGAGACCCAGTACTTC. V usage is TRBV11-3 and J usage is TRBJ2-5; D gene ambiguous. Trimming pared 3 bases from V and 0 bases from J, leaving 5 bases between. The CDR3 runs 13 residues. Germline V CDR1 and CDR2: SGHNT, YENEEA.

The rearrangement uses TRBV5-4 and TRBJ2-2, with TRBD2 identical over 12 bases. The CDR3 extends over 16 amino acids. Germline CDR1 reads SGHNT; CDR2 reads YYREEE (reference sequence). V lost 3 bases, J lost 4 bases, and 4 bases stayed unmatched. The CDR3 nucleotides read TGTGCCAGCAGCTCGCTAGCGGGAGGGGTCACCGGGGAGCTGTTTTTT. It yields the protein CASSSLAGGVTGELFF.

V gene TRBV10-3 combines with J gene TRBJ2-6, with D unresolved. Trimming stripped 3 bases from V and 0 bases from J, with 12 bases between. The CDR3 covers 17 residues. Germline CDR1 reads ENHRY; CDR2 reads SYGVKD. Here the CDR3 reads CAISDYGKLSGANVLTF. The DNA for the CDR3 is TGTGCCATCAGTGATTACGGAAAGCTCTCTGGGGCCAACGTCCTGACTTTC.

The chain is built from TRBV9 and TRBJ2-1; D gene ambiguous. The CDR3 covers 15 residues. Deletions cut 0 bases from V and 2 bases from J, with 9 bases between. The germline V gene encodes CDR1 SGDLS and CDR2 YYNGEE. Written as DNA, the CDR3 is TGTGCCAGCAGCGTAGACGGGTTGCCCTACAATGAGCAGTTCTTC. Protein sequence: CASSVDGLPYNEQFF.

The count of this clone is one. The chain employs TRBV5-1 and TRBJ2-1; TRBD2 agrees at 9 bases. The V gene's germline CDR1 is SGHRS and CDR2 YFSETQ. After removal of 1 base from V and 0 bases from J, the junction contained 14 bases not matched to a gene. The CDR3 runs to 20 residues. The DNA of the CDR3 is TGCGCCAGCAGCTTGCGCGGGGGGGCCAAGGCCCCAAGCTCCTACAATGAGCAGTTCTTC. Its protein product is CASSLRGGAKAPSSYNEQFF.

In this sample, this clone turned up a few times. This chain links TRBV7-9 with TRBJ2-7; D gene unclear. This CDR3 is built from 12 residues. V gave up 4 bases and J gave up 3 bases, with 7 bases separating them. Germline V CDR1 and CDR2: SEHNR, FQNEAQ (reference sequence). In DNA form, the CDR3 reads TGTGCCAGCAGCTACGACGGCTACGAGCAGTACTTC. Translating gives CASSYDGYEQYF.

The chain links TRBV15 to TRBJ2-3; D is unclear. CDR3 length: 13 residues. The ends were cut back, 0 bases at V and 5 bases at J, with 6 bases in the middle. CDR1 and CDR2 from the germline V gene are LNHNV and YYDKDF (reference sequence). The CDR3 nucleotides are TGTGCCACCAGCAGAGAGGTAGTAGATACGCAGTATTTT. Its protein product is CATSREVVDTQYF. Full variable domain (outside the CDR3, taken from reference TRBV15 and TRBJ2-3): DAMVIQNPRYQVTQFGKPVTLSCSQTLNHNVMYWYQQKSSQAPKLLFHYYDKDFNNEADTPDNFQSRRPNTSFCFLDIRSPGLGDTAMYLCATSREVVDTQYFGPGTRLTVL.

This clone was observed a handful of times. CDR3 nucleotide sequence: TGTGCCAGCAGCCAAGGGACTATCTACGAGCAGTACTTC. It specifies CASSQGTIYEQYF. The gene calls are TRBV4-2 and TRBJ2-7, with D tentatively TRBD2 (6 bases). The CDR3 runs to 13 residues. CDR1 is LGHNA and CDR2 is YNFKEQ in the germline V gene. V dropped 1 base and J dropped 3 bases, with 7 bases sitting between them.

The chain is built from TRBV2 and TRBJ2-1; 8 nucleotides line up with TRBD1. The CDR3 has 13 amino acids. Germline-derived CDR1 and CDR2 are SNHLY and FYNNEI. The V gene end was trimmed by 3 bases and the J gene end by 7 bases; junction bases not matched to a gene: 2. CDR3 in amino acids: CASSDRGLNEQFF. The CDR3 DNA follows: TGTGCCAGCAGTGACAGGGGGCTAAATGAGCAGTTCTTC. The full variable domain, rest sourced from reference TRBV2 and TRBJ2-1, is EPEVTQTPSHQVTQMGQEVILRCVPISNHLYFYWYRQILGQKVEFLVSFYNNEISEKSEIFDDQFSVERPDGSNFTLKIRSTKLEDSAMYFCASSDRGLNEQFFGPGTRLTVL.

The rearrangement uses TRBV2 and TRBJ2-3, with 8 bases that match TRBD1. V lost 7 bases and J lost 3; bases outside the gene matches: 6. Germline-derived CDR1 and CDR2 are SNHLY and FYNNEI. This CDR3 region has 14 residues. The CDR3, as DNA: TGTGCCAGCAATGGACAGGGAGGAACAGATACGCAGTATTTT. Amino acids: CASNGQGGTDTQYF.

V usage is TRBV6-5 and J usage is TRBJ2-2, with 8 positions matching TRBD2. With V trimmed by 0 bases and J by 7 bases, 7 bases remained unmatched. The CDR3 length is 16 residues. Germline V gives CDR1 MNHEY, CDR2 SVGAGI. CDR3 protein: CASSYSSRTSSGELFF. In nucleotides, the CDR3 is TGTGCCAGCAGTTACTCGTCCCGGACTAGCAGCGGGGAGCTGTTTTTT.

J is TRBJ2-4 and V is TRBV9; no firm D call. Germline-derived CDR1 and CDR2 are SGDLS and YYNGEE. The CDR3 totals 12 residues. V lost 5 bases to trimming and J lost 7 bases, with 10 bases between them. The CDR3 sequence: CASSRIGNIQYF. The CDR3 region has the DNA TGTGCCAGCAGTAGGATAGGCAACATTCAGTACTTC.

This clone was detected only a few times. The chain carries TRBV7-3 and TRBJ2-5; D is tentatively TRBD1 or TRBD2 (5 bases each). Germline V gene lookup returns CDR1 SGHTA and CDR2 FQGTGA. CDR3 length equals 17 residues. Deletions cut 5 bases from V and 1 base from J, with 20 bases between. CDR3 loop: CASSPKSSRGAQETQYF. Here the CDR3 DNA reads TGTGCCAGCAGCCCCAAGTCTAGCCGAGGGGCCCAAGAGACCCAGTACTTC. Based on the CDR3 plus reference TRBV7-3 and TRBJ2-5, the full variable domain is GAGVSQTPSNKVTEKGKYVELRCDPISGHTALYWYRQSLGQGPEFLIYFQGTGAADDSGLPNDRFFAVRPEGSVSTLKIQRTERGDSAVYLCASSPKSSRGAQETQYFGPGTRLLVL.